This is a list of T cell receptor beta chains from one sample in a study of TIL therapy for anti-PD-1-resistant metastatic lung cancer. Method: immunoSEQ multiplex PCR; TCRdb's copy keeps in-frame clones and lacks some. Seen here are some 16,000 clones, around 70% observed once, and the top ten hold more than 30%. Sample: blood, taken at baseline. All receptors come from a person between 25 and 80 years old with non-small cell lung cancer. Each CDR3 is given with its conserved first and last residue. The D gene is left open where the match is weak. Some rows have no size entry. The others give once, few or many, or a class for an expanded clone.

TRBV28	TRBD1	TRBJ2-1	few	CASRTGTGNVNEQFF	TGTGCCAGCAGAACCGGGACAGGGAACGTTAATGAGCAGTTCTTC
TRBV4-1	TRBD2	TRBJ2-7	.	CASSHGLARFSYEQYF	TGCGCCAGCAGCCATGGACTAGCCCGGTTCTCCTACGAGCAGTACTTC
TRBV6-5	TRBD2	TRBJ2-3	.	CASSYSAGDTDTQYF	TGTGCCAGCAGTTACTCGGCGGGGGATACAGATACGCAGTATTTT
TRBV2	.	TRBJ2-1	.	CASSDLVEGSGEQFF	TGTGCCAGCAGTGATCTAGTAGAGGGGTCGGGTGAGCAGTTCTTC
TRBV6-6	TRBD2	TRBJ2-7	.	CASTDSGGDSYEQYF	TGTGCCAGCACCGATAGCGGGGGGGACTCCTACGAGCAGTACTTC
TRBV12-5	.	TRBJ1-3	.	CASGPHDGNTIYF	TGTGCTAGTGGCCCTCACGACGGAAACACCATATATTTT
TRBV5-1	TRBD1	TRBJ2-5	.	CASSWTGGGETQYF	TGCGCCAGCAGCTGGACAGGGGGCGGGGAGACCCAGTACTTC
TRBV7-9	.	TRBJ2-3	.	CASSSPMGLQNTDTQYF	TGTGCCAGCAGCTCGCCCATGGGTTTACAGAACACAGATACGCAGTATTTT
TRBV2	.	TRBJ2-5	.	CASSEGEETQYF	TGTGCCAGCAGTGAAGGGGAAGAGACCCAGTACTTC
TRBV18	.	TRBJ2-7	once	CASSLAQGNYEQYF	TGTGCCAGCTCACTGGCACAGGGAAACTACGAGCAGTACTTC
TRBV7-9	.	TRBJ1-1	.	CASSPDPDAYTEAFF	TGTGCCAGCAGCCCTGACCCGGACGCGTACACTGAAGCTTTCTTT
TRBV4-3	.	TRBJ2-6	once	CASSQDVGSGANVLTF	TGCGCCAGCAGCCAAGATGTCGGCTCTGGGGCCAACGTCCTGACTTTC
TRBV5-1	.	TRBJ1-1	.	CASSLERNTEAFF	TGCGCCAGCAGCTTGGAAAGGAACACTGAAGCTTTCTTT
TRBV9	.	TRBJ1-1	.	CASSVDFNTEAFF	TGTGCCAGCAGCGTAGACTTCAACACTGAAGCTTTCTTT
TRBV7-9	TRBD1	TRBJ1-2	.	CASSLARDSFANYGYTF	TGTGCCAGCAGCTTAGCTCGGGACAGCTTCGCTAACTATGGCTACACCTTC
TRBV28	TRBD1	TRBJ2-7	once	CASSPTGQYEQYF	TGTGCCAGCAGTCCGACAGGGCAATACGAGCAGTACTTC
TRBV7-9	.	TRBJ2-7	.	CASRRDGSFHYEQYF	TGTGCCAGCAGACGTGACGGCAGTTTTCATTACGAGCAGTACTTC
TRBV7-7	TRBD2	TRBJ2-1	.	CASSGSSGGGEQFF	TGTGCCAGCAGCGGATCGAGCGGGGGTGGTGAGCAGTTCTTC
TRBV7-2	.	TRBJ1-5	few	CASSFGNPRNQPQHF	TGTGCCAGCAGCTTTGGAAACCCAAGGAATCAGCCCCAGCATTTT
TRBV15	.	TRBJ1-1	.	CATSRDTGSYEAFF	TGTGCCACCAGCAGAGATACCGGCAGCTATGAAGCTTTCTTT
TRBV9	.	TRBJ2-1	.	CASSVEPKRYNEQFF	TGTGCCAGCAGCGTAGAGCCCAAAAGGTACAATGAGCAGTTCTTC
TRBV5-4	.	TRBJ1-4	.	CASRFLWGAVNEKLFF	TGTGCCAGCAGGTTCCTCTGGGGGGCTGTGAATGAAAAACTGTTTTTT
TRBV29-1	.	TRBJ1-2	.	CSIRKGDYGYTF	TGCAGCATTAGGAAGGGCGACTATGGCTACACCTTC
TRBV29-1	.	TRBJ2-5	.	CSVAGWETQYF	TGCAGCGTTGCTGGATGGGAGACCCAGTACTTC
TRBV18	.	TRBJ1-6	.	CASSLRETSSYNSPLHF	TGTGCCAGCTCACTCCGAGAAACGAGCTCCTATAATTCACCCCTCCACTTT
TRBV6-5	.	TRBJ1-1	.	CASRGSAAFNTEAFF	TGTGCCAGCCGGGGTTCGGCAGCCTTCAACACTGAAGCTTTCTTT
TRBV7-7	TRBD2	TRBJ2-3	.	CASSLGASSGATDTQYF	TGTGCCAGCAGCTTAGGGGCCTCTAGCGGGGCCACAGATACGCAGTATTTT
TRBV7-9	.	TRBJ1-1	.	CASSATEAFF	TGTGCCAGCAGTGCCACTGAAGCTTTCTTT
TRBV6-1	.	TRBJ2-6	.	CASSEALAAGANVLTF	TGTGCCAGCAGTGAAGCGTTAGCGGCTGGGGCCAACGTCCTGACTTTC
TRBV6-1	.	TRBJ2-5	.	CASSARGVETQYF	TGTGCCAGCAGTGCCAGGGGGGTAGAGACCCAGTACTTC
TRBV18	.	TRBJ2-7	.	CASSPSITTYEQYF	TGTGCCAGCTCACCTTCCATTACAACGTACGAGCAGTACTTC
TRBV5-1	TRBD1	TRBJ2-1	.	CASTDRGWNEQFF	TGCGCCAGCACGGACAGGGGGTGGAATGAGCAGTTCTTC
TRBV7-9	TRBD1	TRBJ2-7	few	CASSHSDRTYEQYF	TGTGCCAGCAGCCACTCGGACAGGACCTACGAGCAGTACTTC
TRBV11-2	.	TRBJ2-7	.	CASTGWGVRNYEQYF	TGTGCCAGCACCGGTTGGGGTGTAAGAAACTACGAGCAGTACTTC
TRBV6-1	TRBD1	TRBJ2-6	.	CASSDLPHRGRISGANVLTF	TGTGCCAGCAGTGACCTGCCGCACAGGGGGCGTATATCTGGGGCCAACGTCCTGACTTTC
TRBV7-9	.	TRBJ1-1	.	CASSFGGMNTEAFF	TGTGCCAGCAGCTTCGGGGGCATGAACACTGAAGCTTTCTTT
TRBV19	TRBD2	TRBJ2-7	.	CATTPGGSSYEQYF	TGTGCCACCACTCCCGGGGGGAGCTCCTACGAGCAGTACTTC
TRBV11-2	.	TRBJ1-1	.	CASSLGLRGPNTEAFF	TGTGCCAGCAGCTTAGGGTTGAGGGGACCGAACACTGAAGCTTTCTTT
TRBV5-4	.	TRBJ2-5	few	CASSSRGTVRDGQETQYF	TGTGCCAGCAGCTCCCGGGGGACAGTTCGGGACGGGCAAGAGACCCAGTACTTC
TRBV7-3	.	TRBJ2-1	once	CASSPGGLINEQFF	TGTGCCAGCAGCCCAGGGGGGTTGATCAATGAGCAGTTCTTC
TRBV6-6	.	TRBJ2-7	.	CASNPGPRDLEQYF	TGTGCCAGCAACCCAGGCCCTCGGGATCTCGAGCAGTACTTC
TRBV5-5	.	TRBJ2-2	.	CASSYEGGGNTGELFF	TGTGCCAGCAGCTACGAGGGTGGTGGCAACACCGGGGAGCTGTTTTTT
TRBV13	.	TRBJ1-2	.	CASSVARGTNYGYTF	TGTGCCAGCAGCGTGGCCCGGGGAACTAACTATGGCTACACCTTC
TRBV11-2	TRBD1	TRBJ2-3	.	CASSEQGAGDTQYF	TGTGCCAGCAGCGAACAGGGGGCGGGAGATACGCAGTATTTT
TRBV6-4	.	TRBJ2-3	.	CASSESPARGADTQYF	TGTGCCAGCAGTGAGAGTCCCGCGCGTGGGGCAGATACGCAGTATTTT
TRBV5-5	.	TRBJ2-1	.	CASRPGTQYDEQFF	TGTGCCAGCAGACCCGGGACCCAATACGATGAGCAGTTCTTC
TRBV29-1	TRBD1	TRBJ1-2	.	CSAVGTGGWGNYGYTF	TGCAGCGCCGTCGGGACAGGGGGGTGGGGGAACTATGGCTACACCTTC
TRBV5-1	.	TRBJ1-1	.	CASSLGTTGAFF	TGCGCCAGCAGCTTGGGGACCACCGGGGCTTTCTTT